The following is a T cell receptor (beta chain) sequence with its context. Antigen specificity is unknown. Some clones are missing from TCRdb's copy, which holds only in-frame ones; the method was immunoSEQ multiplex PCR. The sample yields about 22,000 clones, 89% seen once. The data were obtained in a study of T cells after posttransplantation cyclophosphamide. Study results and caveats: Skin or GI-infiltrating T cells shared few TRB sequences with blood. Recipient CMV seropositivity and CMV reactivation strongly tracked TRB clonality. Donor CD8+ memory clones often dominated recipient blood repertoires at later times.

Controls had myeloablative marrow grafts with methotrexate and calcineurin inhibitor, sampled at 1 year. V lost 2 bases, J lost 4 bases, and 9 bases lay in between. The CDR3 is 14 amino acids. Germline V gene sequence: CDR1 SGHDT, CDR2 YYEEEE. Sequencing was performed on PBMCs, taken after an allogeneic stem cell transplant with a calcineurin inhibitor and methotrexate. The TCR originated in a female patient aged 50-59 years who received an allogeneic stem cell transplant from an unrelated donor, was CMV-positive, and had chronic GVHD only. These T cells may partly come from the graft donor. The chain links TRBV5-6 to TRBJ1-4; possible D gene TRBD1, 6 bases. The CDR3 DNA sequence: TGTGCCAGCAGCTTCGGACAGCTTAATGAAAAACTGTTTTTT. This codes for CASSFGQLNEKLFF. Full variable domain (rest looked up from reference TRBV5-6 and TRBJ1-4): DAGVTQSPTHLIKTRGQQVTLRCSPKSGHDTVSWYQQALGQGPQFIFQYYEEEERQRGNFPDRFSGHQFPNYSSELNVNALLLGDSALYLCASSFGQLNEKLFFGSGTQLSVL.